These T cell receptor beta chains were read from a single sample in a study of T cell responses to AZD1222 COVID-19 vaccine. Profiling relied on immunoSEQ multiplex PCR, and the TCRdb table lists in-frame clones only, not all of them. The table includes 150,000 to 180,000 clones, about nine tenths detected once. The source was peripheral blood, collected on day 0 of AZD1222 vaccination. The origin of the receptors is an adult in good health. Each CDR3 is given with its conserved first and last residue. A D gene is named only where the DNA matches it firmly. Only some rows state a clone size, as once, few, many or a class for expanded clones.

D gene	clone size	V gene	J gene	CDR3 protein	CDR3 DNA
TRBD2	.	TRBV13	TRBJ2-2	CASSSGTSGGTGELFF	TGTGCCAGCAGCTCCGGGACTAGCGGGGGGACCGGGGAGCTGTTTTTT
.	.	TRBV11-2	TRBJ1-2	CASSLDLRTYGYTF	TGTGCCAGCAGCTTAGATCTTAGGACCTATGGCTACACCTTC
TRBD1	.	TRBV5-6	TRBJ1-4	CASREPGQGYEKLFF	TGTGCCAGCAGGGAGCCGGGACAGGGGTACGAAAAACTGTTTTTT
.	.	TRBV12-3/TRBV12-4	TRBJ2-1	CASSLPDSVEQFF	TGTGCCAGCAGTTTACCCGATAGTGTTGAGCAGTTCTTC
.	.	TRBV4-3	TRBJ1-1	CASSHGNTEAFF	TGCGCCAGCAGCCATGGGAACACTGAAGCTTTCTTT
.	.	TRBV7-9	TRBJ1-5	CASSLEGLDQPQHF	TGTGCCAGCAGCTTAGAGGGGTTGGATCAGCCCCAGCATTTT
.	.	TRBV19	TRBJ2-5	CASSRSGTRQETQYF	TGTGCCAGTAGTAGATCCGGGACTCGACAAGAGACCCAGTACTTC
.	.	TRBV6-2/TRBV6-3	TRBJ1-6	CASSYPAVGGSSPLHF	TGTGCCAGCAGTTACCCGGCCGTGGGGGGGTCTTCACCCCTCCACTTT
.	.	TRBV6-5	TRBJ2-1	CASSYGSSYNEQFF	TGTGCCAGCAGTTACGGGAGCTCCTACAATGAGCAGTTCTTC
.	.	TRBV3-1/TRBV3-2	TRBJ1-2	CASSQDPTGTQGYGYTF	TGTGCCAGCAGCCAAGACCCGACAGGCACTCAGGGCTATGGCTACACCTTC
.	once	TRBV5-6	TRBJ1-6	CASSLAGGFNSPLHF	TGTGCCAGCAGCTTGGCCGGAGGCTTTAATTCACCCCTCCACTTT
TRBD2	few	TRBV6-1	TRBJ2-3	CASSEVGGTTDTQYF	TGTGCCAGCAGTGAAGTGGGGGGGACCACAGATACGCAGTATTTT
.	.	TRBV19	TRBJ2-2	CASSPQTSTGELFF	TGTGCCAGTAGTCCCCAAACAAGCACCGGGGAGCTGTTTTTT
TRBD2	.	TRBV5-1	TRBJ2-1	CASSLVGGGDGEQFF	TGCGCCAGCAGCTTGGTTGGCGGGGGGGACGGTGAGCAGTTCTTC
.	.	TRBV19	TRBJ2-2	CASTGAGELFF	TGTGCCAGTACAGGAGCCGGGGAGCTGTTTTTT
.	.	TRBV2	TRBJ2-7	CASRRRAEGQVGEQYF	TGTGCCAGCAGGAGGAGAGCCGAGGGGCAGGTGGGAGAGCAGTACTTC
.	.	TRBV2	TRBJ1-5	CASSIVSGNQPQHF	TGTGCCAGCAGCATTGTAAGCGGCAATCAGCCCCAGCATTTT
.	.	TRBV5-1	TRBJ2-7	CASSLVQGGVQYF	TGCGCCAGCAGCTTGGTCCAGGGGGGAGTGCAGTACTTC
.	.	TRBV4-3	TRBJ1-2	CASSQDLSDWDNYGYTF	TGCGCCAGCAGCCAAGATCTCTCTGACTGGGACAACTATGGCTACACCTTC
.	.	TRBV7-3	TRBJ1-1	CASSLQGNTEAFF	TGTGCCAGCAGCCTACAGGGGAACACTGAAGCTTTCTTT
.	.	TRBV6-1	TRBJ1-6	CASSEYRDSPLHF	TGTGCCAGCAGTGAATATCGGGATTCACCCCTCCACTTT
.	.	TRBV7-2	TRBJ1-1	CASTQRGGNTEAFF	TGTGCCAGCACCCAGAGGGGGGGAAACACTGAAGCTTTCTTT
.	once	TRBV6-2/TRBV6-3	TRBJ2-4	CASSPVDRLAKNIQYF	TGTGCCAGCAGTCCAGTGGATCGTTTAGCCAAAAACATTCAGTACTTC
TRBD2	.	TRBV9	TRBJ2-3	CASSVVAGGNTDTQYF	TGTGCCAGCAGCGTAGTAGCGGGGGGGAACACAGATACGCAGTATTTT
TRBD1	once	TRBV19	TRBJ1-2	CASSDEPGGTRGYTF	TGTGCCAGTAGTGATGAGCCAGGGGGCACTCGTGGCTACACCTTC
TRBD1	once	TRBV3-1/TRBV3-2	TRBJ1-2	CASSQGTGGSGYGYTF	TGTGCCAGCAGCCAAGGGACAGGGGGCTCTGGCTATGGCTACACCTTC
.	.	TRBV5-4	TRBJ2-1	CASSLRGSSYNEQFF	TGTGCCAGCAGCTTGCGGGGGAGCTCCTACAATGAGCAGTTCTTC